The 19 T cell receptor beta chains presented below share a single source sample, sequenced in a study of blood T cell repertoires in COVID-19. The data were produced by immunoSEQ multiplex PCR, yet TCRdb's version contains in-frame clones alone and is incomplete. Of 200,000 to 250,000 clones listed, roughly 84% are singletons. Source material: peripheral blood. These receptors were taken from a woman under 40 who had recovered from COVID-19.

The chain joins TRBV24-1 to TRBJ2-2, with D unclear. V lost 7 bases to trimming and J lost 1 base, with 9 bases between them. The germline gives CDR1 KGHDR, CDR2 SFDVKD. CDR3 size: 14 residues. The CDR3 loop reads CATSPPLNTGELFF. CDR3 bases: TGTGCCACCAGCCCCCCCCTGAACACCGGGGAGCTGTTTTTT.

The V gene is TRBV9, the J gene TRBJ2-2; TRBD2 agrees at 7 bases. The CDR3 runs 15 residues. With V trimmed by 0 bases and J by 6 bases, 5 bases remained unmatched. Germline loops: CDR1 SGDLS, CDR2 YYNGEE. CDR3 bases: TGTGCCAGCAGCGTAGGGACTAGTAAAGCCGGGGAGCTGTTTTTT. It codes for CASSVGTSKAGELFF.

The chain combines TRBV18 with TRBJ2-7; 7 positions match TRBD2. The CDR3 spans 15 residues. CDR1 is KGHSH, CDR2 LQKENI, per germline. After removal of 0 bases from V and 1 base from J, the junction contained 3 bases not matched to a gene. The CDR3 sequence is CASSPPGLRSYEQYF. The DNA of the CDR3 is TGTGCCAGCTCACCACCGGGACTAAGATCCTACGAGCAGTACTTC.

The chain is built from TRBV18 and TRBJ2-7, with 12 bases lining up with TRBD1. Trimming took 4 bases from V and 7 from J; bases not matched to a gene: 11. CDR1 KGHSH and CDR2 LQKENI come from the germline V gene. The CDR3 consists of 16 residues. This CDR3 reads CASSLVPGQGAGEQYF. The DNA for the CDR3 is TGTGCCAGCTCACTTGTACCGGGACAGGGGGCTGGGGAGCAGTACTTC.

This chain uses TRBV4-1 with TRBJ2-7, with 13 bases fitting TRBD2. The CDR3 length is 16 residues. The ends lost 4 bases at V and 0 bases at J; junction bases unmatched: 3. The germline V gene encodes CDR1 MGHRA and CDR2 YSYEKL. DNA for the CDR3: TGCGCCAGCAGCCCCTGGACTAGCGGGAGCTCCTACGAGCAGTACTTC. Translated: CASSPWTSGSSYEQYF.

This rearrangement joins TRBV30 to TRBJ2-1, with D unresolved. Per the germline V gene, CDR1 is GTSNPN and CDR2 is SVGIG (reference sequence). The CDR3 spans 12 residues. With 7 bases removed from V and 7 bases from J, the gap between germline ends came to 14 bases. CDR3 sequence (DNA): TGTGCCTCTTTACATACAGAAAATGAGCAGTTCTTC. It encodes CASLHTENEQFF. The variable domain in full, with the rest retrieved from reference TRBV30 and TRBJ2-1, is SQTIHQWPATLVQPVGSPLSLECTVEGTSNPNLYWYRQAAGRGLQLLFYSVGIGQISSEVPQNLSASRPQDRQFILSSKKLLLSDSGFYLCASLHTENEQFFGPGTRLTVL.

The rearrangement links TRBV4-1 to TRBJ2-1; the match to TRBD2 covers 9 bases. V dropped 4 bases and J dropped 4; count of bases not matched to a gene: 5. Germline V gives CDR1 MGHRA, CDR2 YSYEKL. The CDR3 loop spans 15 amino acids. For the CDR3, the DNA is TGCGCCAGCAGCCTAGGGACTAGCCTGTACAATGAGCAGTTCTTC. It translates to CASSLGTSLYNEQFF.

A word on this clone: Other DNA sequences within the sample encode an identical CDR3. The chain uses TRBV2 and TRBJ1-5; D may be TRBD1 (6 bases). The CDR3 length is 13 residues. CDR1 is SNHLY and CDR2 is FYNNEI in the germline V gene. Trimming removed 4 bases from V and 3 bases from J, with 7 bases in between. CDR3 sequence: CASSGQANQPQHF. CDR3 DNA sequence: TGTGCCAGCAGTGGACAGGCCAATCAGCCCCAGCATTTT.

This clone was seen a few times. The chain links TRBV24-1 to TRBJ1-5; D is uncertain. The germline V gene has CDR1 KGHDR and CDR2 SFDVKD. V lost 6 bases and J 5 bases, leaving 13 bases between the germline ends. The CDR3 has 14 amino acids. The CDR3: CATSLEQNYQPQHF. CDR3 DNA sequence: TGTGCCACCAGTTTAGAACAGAATTATCAGCCCCAGCATTTT.

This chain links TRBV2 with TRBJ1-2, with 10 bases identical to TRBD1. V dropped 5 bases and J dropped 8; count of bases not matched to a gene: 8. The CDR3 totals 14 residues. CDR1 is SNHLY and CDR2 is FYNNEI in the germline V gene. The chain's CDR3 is CASSPTGGGRGYTF. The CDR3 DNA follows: TGTGCCAGCAGTCCGACAGGGGGCGGTCGGGGCTACACCTTC.

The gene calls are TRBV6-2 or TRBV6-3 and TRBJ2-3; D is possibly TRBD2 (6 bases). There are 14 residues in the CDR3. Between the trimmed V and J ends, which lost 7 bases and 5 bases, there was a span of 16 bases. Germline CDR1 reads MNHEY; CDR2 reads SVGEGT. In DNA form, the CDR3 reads TGTGCCAGCACCCCCCGGCGGGGCGGAGATACGCAGTATTTT. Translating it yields CASTPRRGGDTQYF.

The CDR3 bases are TGTGCCAGCAGCACTAGCCCCGGGACTAGCGGGTACAATGAGCAGTTCTTC. Translating it yields CASSTSPGTSGYNEQFF. V usage is TRBV9 and J usage is TRBJ2-1; 12 bases map to TRBD2. Looked up from germline, CDR1 is SGDLS and CDR2 is YYNGEE. The CDR3 consists of 17 residues. V was clipped by 4 bases and J by 4 bases; unmatched bases: 9. The complete variable domain, with remaining parts taken from reference TRBV9 and TRBJ2-1, reads DSGVTQTPKHLITATGQRVTLRCSPRSGDLSVYWYQQSLDQGLQFLIQYYNGEERAKGNILERFSAQQFPDLHSELNLSSLELGDSALYFCASSTSPGTSGYNEQFFGPGTRLTVL.

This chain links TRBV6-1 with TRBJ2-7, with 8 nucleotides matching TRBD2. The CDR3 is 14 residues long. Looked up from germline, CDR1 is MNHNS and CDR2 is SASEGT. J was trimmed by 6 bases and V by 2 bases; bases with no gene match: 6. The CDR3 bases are TGTGCCAGCAGTGAACGGGGGGGCCGGTCCGAGCAGTACTTC. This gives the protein CASSERGGRSEQYF.

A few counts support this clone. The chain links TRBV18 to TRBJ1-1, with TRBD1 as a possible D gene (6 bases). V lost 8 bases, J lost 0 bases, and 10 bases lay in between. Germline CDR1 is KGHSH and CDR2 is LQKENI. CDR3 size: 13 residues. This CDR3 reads CASQTGMNTEAFF. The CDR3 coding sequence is TGTGCCAGCCAAACAGGGATGAACACTGAAGCTTTCTTT.

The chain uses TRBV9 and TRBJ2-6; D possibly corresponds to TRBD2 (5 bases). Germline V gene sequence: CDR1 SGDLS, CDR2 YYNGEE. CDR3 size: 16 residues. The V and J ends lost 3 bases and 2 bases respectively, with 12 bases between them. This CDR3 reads CASSALVSPGANVLTF. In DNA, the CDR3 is TGTGCCAGCAGCGCACTAGTTAGCCCTGGGGCCAACGTCCTGACTTTC.

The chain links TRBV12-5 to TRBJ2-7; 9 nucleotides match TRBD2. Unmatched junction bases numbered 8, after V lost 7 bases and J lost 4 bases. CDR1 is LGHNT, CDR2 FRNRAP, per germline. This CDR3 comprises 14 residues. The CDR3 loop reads CASVPGLAWYEQYF. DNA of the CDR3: TGTGCTAGTGTCCCGGGACTAGCATGGTACGAGCAGTACTTC.

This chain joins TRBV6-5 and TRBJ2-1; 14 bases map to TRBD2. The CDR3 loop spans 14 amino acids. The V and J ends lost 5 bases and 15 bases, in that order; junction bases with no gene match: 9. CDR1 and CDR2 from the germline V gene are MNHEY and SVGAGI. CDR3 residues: CASSRGLAGEVRFF. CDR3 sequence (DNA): TGTGCCAGCAGTCGGGGACTAGCGGGAGAAGTTCGGTTCTTC.

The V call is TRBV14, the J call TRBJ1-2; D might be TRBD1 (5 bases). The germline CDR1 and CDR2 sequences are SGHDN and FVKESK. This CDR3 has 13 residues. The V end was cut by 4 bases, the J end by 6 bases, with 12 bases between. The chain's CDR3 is CASSPRVSDGYTF. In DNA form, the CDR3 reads TGTGCCAGCAGCCCCAGGGTTTCCGATGGCTACACCTTC.

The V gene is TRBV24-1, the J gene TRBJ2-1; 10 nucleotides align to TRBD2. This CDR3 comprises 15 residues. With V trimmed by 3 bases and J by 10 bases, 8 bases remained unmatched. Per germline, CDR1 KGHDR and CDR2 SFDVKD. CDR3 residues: CATSDPLAGVGEQFF. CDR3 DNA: TGTGCCACCAGTGATCCCCTAGCGGGAGTTGGGGAGCAGTTCTTC.